The sequence of this T cell receptor beta chain was determined in a study of T-cell reconstitution after alpha-beta-depleted transplantation in children. Preparing the TCRbeta library involved the use of unique molecular identifiers. TCRdb ran MiXCR on the PCR reads and lists one entry per CDR3 protein. The profile shows just under 550,000 distinct CDR3 sequences, approximately 16% of them singletons. Germline V lookup: CDR1 DFQATT, CDR2 SNEGSKA (reference sequence). The V end lost 4 bases, the J end lost 8 bases, and 11 bases lay between the germline ends. The CDR3 consists of 11 residues. The sequence derives from a human donor who donated a stem cell graft to a child with acute lymphoblastic leukemia. The starting material was PBMCs from the stem cell graft donor, obtained from the stem cell graft. The chain combines TRBV20-1 with TRBJ1-1; D gene unclear. CDR3 in amino acids: CSAMIRNEAFF. DNA for the CDR3: TGCAGTGCTATGATCCGGAACGAAGCTTTCTTT.